Listed here are 28 T cell receptor beta chains from one sample, sequenced in a study of cytomegalovirus exposure and HLA in healthy donors. A multiplex PCR was run with 60 Vbeta primers and 13 Jbeta primers. Method: immunoSEQ multiplex PCR; TCRdb's copy keeps in-frame clones and lacks some. The sample shows fewer than 100,000 clones, 60% to 85% of them seen only once. The source material was PBMCs. These receptors came from a man in his sixties in good health and CMV-seropositive.

The V and J genes are TRBV11-3 and TRBJ2-1; tentatively, D is TRBD1 (5 bases). V lost 0 bases and J 7 bases, leaving 7 bases between the germline ends. Germline CDR1 SGHNT, CDR2 YENEEA. This CDR3 is built from 13 residues. The CDR3 DNA sequence: TGTGCCAGCAGCTTAGACAGGGCGAATGAGCAGTTCTTC. Translated: CASSLDRANEQFF.

The chain employs TRBV5-1 and TRBJ2-2, with TRBD1 matching 10 bases. There are 18 residues in the CDR3. Germline CDR1 reads SGHRS; CDR2 reads YFSETQ. The J segment lost 1 base and the V segment lost 2 bases, leaving 8 bases of the junction unmatched. Written as DNA, the CDR3 is TGCGCCAGCAGCTTCCGACAGGGGGCTTTTAGGAACACCGGGGAGCTGTTTTTT. Its protein product is CASSFRQGAFRNTGELFF.

The chain recombines TRBV28 with TRBJ2-3; D not certain. CDR1 MDHEN and CDR2 SYDVKM come from the germline V gene. V was pared by 4 bases and J by 6 bases, with 8 bases between. CDR3 length: 12 amino acids. The CDR3, as DNA: TGTGCCAGCAGTTCCTCCGTGGATACGCAGTATTTT. This sequence encodes CASSSSVDTQYF.

The chain couples TRBV11-1 to TRBJ2-3; 13 nucleotides match TRBD2. Germline V gene data show CDR1 as SGHAT and CDR2 as FQDESV (reference sequence). This CDR3 is 18 amino acids long. V was pared by 4 bases and J by 0 bases, with 7 bases of the junction left unmatched. This chain's CDR3 is CASSSGLAGRPSTDTQYF. The CDR3 DNA follows: TGTGCCAGCAGCTCGGGACTAGCGGGGCGCCCTAGCACAGATACGCAGTATTTT.

The genes are TRBV29-1 and TRBJ1-2, with D possibly TRBD1 on 5 matching bases. Trimming left V 4 bases short and J 5 bases short, with 11 bases between. Germline assignment: CDR1 SQVTM and CDR2 ANQGSEA. The CDR3 is made up of 12 amino acids. The CDR3 DNA follows: TGCAGCGTTGCTCTGGACACGTATGGCTACACCTTC. It codes for CSVALDTYGYTF.

The chain combines TRBV11-2 with TRBJ2-6; the match to TRBD1 covers 10 bases. Germline-derived CDR1 and CDR2 are SGHAT and FQNNGV. This CDR3 comprises 17 residues. Trimming at V came to 5 bases and at J to 2 bases, leaving 6 bases not matched to a gene. The CDR3 nucleotides read TGTGCCAGCAGCCGTGGACAGGGGGGGACTGGGGCCAACGTCCTGACTTTC. Amino acids: CASSRGQGGTGANVLTF.

This chain joins TRBV6-1 and TRBJ2-5, with a weak D call TRBD2 (5 bases). The CDR3 is 16 residues long. The V gene's germline CDR1 is MNHNS and CDR2 SASEGT. Trimming left V 1 base short and J 5 bases short, with 17 bases between. The chain's CDR3 is CASSEGTGRGEETQYF. In nucleotides, the CDR3 is TGTGCCAGCAGTGAAGGGACCGGTCGGGGAGAGGAGACCCAGTACTTC.

The V and J genes are TRBV5-4 and TRBJ1-3, with TRBD1 as a possible D gene (6 bases). Between the trimmed V and J ends, which lost 2 bases and 4 bases, there was a span of 7 bases. CDR1 and CDR2 (germline): SGHNT, YYREEE (reference sequence). The CDR3 is 13 residues long. CDR3 protein: CASSLRGGNTIYF. In nucleotides, the CDR3 is TGTGCCAGCAGCTTAAGGGGGGGAAACACCATATATTTT.

Regarding this clone: Likely a read error: the CDR3 ends without its conserved phenylalanine or tryptophan. The DNA is left out, because the CDR3 cannot be placed on it with certainty; the CDR3 is given as TCRdb lists it. The genes are TRBV29-1 and TRBJ2-3; the table's D call, TRBD1, has no DNA check behind it. Per germline, CDR1 SQVTM and CDR2 ANQGSEA. The CDR3 spans 11 amino acids, including both terminal residues. CDR3 amino acids: CSVEGLGQHTV.

The V call is TRBV15, the J call TRBJ1-1, with 7 bases that match TRBD1. This CDR3 region has 14 residues. Germline V gene data show CDR1 as LNHNV and CDR2 as YYDKDF (reference sequence). After removal of 1 base from V and 4 bases from J, the junction contained 3 bases not matched to a gene. The CDR3 bases are TGTGCCACCAGCAGAGGACAGGGAGGCACTGAAGCTTTCTTT. It codes for CATSRGQGGTEAFF.

In its sample, this clone was seen a few times. The chain couples TRBV5-1 to TRBJ1-2; TRBD1 might be the D (6 bases). The V and J ends lost 4 bases and 5 bases respectively, with 12 bases between them. Germline CDR1 is SGHRS and CDR2 is YFSETQ. This CDR3 is 13 amino acids long. The CDR3 sequence: CASSTGQSYGYTF. In DNA, the CDR3 is TGCGCCAGCAGCACTGGACAGTCGTATGGCTACACCTTC.

The V call is TRBV2, the J call TRBJ2-3, with 8 nucleotides matching TRBD2. The CDR3 totals 14 residues. V lost 4 bases, J lost 1 base, and 1 base stayed unmatched. Germline V lookup: CDR1 SNHLY, CDR2 FYNNEI. In DNA form, the CDR3 reads TGTGCCAGCAGTGCGGGAGGGGGCACAGATACGCAGTATTTT. Its translation is CASSAGGGTDTQYF.

Notes on this clone: Compared with germline, one end of the junction differs, possibly owing to a read error. This chain connects TRBV7-8 to TRBJ2-7; the D gene is possibly TRBD1 (5 bases). Germline V gene data show CDR1 as SGHVS and CDR2 as FQNEAQ. This CDR3 contains 14 residues. Written as DNA, the CDR3 is TGTGCCAGCAGCTTAGAGGCGACCCCTGGGGCGAAATTCTTC. It codes for CASSLEATPGAKFF.

The chain couples TRBV28 to TRBJ1-2; TRBD1 matches 9 bases. CDR3 length equals 14 residues. Looked up from germline, CDR1 is MDHEN and CDR2 is SYDVKM. With V trimmed by 6 bases and J by 2 bases, 4 bases remained unmatched. CDR3 protein: CASRGTGQNYGYTF. CDR3 sequence (DNA): TGTGCCAGCAGGGGGACAGGGCAAAACTATGGCTACACCTTC.

CDR3 loop: CASSLLFAREQYF. CDR3 nucleotides: TGTGCCAGCAGTTTACTTTTTGCTCGGGAGCAGTACTTC. The chain carries TRBV28 and TRBJ2-7; no clear D. Germline-derived CDR1 and CDR2 are MDHEN and SYDVKM. V was shortened by 2 bases and J by 7 bases, with 12 bases between the two germline ends. The length of the CDR3 is 13 residues.

Points on this clone: Other DNA sequences in this specimen translate into the identical CDR3. The V call is TRBV6-5, the J call TRBJ1-3; D possibly corresponds to TRBD1 (5 bases). Germline values: CDR1 MNHEY, CDR2 SVGAGI. CDR3 length equals 16 residues. Trimming shortened V by 0 bases and J by 0 bases, and 9 bases separated the two germline ends. The CDR3 reads CASSYSRGSSGNTIYF. The CDR3 coding sequence is TGTGCCAGCAGTTACTCTCGGGGGAGCTCTGGAAACACCATATATTTT.

V and J are TRBV5-1 and TRBJ2-5; 7 bases are shared with TRBD1. The J call could be wrong; TRBJ2-7 is a better fit for the DNA end. Germline V gene lookup returns CDR1 SGHRS and CDR2 YFSETQ. The CDR3 length is 11 residues. The CDR3 DNA sequence: TGCGCCAGCAGTACAGGGGTCGAGCAGTACTTC. It yields the protein CASSTGVEQYF.

The chain combines TRBV5-4 with TRBJ1-6; possibly TRBD1 for D (6 bases). V was trimmed by 1 base and J by 5 bases, leaving 16 bases between them. Germline values: CDR1 SGHNT, CDR2 YYREEE (reference sequence). The CDR3 sequence is 17 residues long. In nucleotides, the CDR3 is TGTGCCAGCAGCTTGCGGCAGGGGCCGACACATAATTCACCCCTCCACTTT. It codes for CASSLRQGPTHNSPLHF.

On this clone: Sequence at one end of the junction differs from germline and may be a read error. The V gene is TRBV7-9, the J gene TRBJ1-2; 9 bases are a match to TRBD1. Germline CDR1 and CDR2: SEHNR and FQNEAQ (reference sequence). The CDR3 is 16 residues long. CDR3: CSSSLTPGTGTFYMTF. DNA of the CDR3: TGTTCCAGCAGCCTAACCCCGGGGACAGGGACTTTCTACATGACCTTC.

The chain is built from TRBV19 and TRBJ1-5; 7 nucleotides agree with TRBD1. With 10 bases clipped from V and 2 bases from J, the junction kept 2 bases outside the gene matches. Germline CDR1 reads LNHDA; CDR2 reads SQIVND (reference sequence). This CDR3 has 12 amino acids. This CDR3 is CAIQGGNQPQHF. The CDR3 region has the DNA TGTGCCATTCAGGGGGGCAATCAGCCCCAGCATTTT.

This rearrangement joins TRBV29-1 to TRBJ1-3; D gene uncertain. The germline CDR1 and CDR2 sequences are SQVTM and ANQGSEA. This CDR3 is 14 amino acids long. Trimming stripped 6 bases from V and 3 bases from J, with 15 bases between. CDR3 amino acids: CSVAPSGFGNTIYF. CDR3 nucleotide sequence: TGCAGCGTCGCCCCCTCGGGATTTGGAAACACCATATATTTT.

The chain recombines TRBV4-2 with TRBJ2-5; D is uncertain. V shed 3 bases and J shed 1 base, with 3 bases lying between them. The CDR3 is 12 residues long. Germline V gene data show CDR1 as LGHNA and CDR2 as YNFKEQ. CDR3: CASSHLQETQYF. The CDR3 nucleotides are TGTGCCAGCAGCCACCTCCAAGAGACCCAGTACTTC.

The genes are TRBV6-6 and TRBJ1-5, with 10 bases that match TRBD1. Germline CDR1 MNHNY, CDR2 SVGAGI (reference sequence). The CDR3 consists of 15 residues. V shed 5 bases and J 4 bases; nucleotides not matched to a gene: 5. The CDR3 loop reads CASSLLGQGNQPQHF. CDR3 nucleotides: TGTGCCAGCAGTCTGCTGGGACAGGGGAATCAGCCCCAGCATTTT.

The genes are TRBV21-1 and TRBJ1-5; the table gives TRBD1 as D, unverified against the DNA. TRBV21-1 represents a pseudogene. This CDR3 contains 13 residues. The CDR3 sequence is CASSKVFSQPQHF. In DNA, the CDR3 is TGTGCCAGCAGCAAAGTATTCAGTCAGCCCCAGCATTTT.

The chain joins TRBV15 to TRBJ2-2, with D possibly being TRBD2 (6 bases). V was cut by 3 bases and J by 1 base, with 6 bases left in between. The CDR3 contains 14 residues. Germline values: CDR1 LNHNV, CDR2 YYDKDF (reference sequence). As DNA, the CDR3 is TGTGCCACCAGCAGGGGGGGGAACACCGGGGAGCTGTTTTTT. As protein: CATSRGGNTGELFF. The full variable domain, completed using reference TRBV15 and TRBJ2-2, is DAMVIQNPRYQVTQFGKPVTLSCSQTLNHNVMYWYQQKSSQAPKLLFHYYDKDFNNEADTPDNFQSRRPNTSFCFLDIRSPGLGDTAMYLCATSRGGNTGELFFGEGSRLTVL.

The chain combines TRBV6-1 with TRBJ1-2; weak D call: TRBD1 (5 bases). The CDR3 has 13 amino acids. Trimming left V 4 bases short and J 8 bases short, with 14 bases between. Looked up from germline, CDR1 is MNHNS and CDR2 is SASEGT. The CDR3 DNA reads TGTGCCAGCAGTGTCGACGGGGGAGAAGGCTACACCTTC. Protein product: CASSVDGGEGYTF.

This clone was observed a handful of times. The rearrangement joins TRBV6-5 to TRBJ2-6, with D unclear. CDR3 size: 15 residues. The V and J ends lost 1 base and 0 bases respectively, with 4 bases between them. In germline, CDR1 is MNHEY, CDR2 SVGAGI. The CDR3 protein is CASSYLASGANVLTF. The CDR3, as DNA: TGTGCCAGCAGTTACTTGGCCTCTGGGGCCAACGTCCTGACTTTC.

This CDR3 reads CASTGEGGGPIYEQYF. CDR3 nucleotide sequence: TGTGCCAGCACCGGGGAGGGCGGGGGGCCGATCTACGAGCAGTACTTC. This chain uses TRBV6-6 with TRBJ2-7, with TRBD2 identical over 8 bases. The CDR3 is 16 residues long. Germline assignment: CDR1 MNHNY and CDR2 SVGAGI (reference sequence). Unmatched junction bases numbered 14, after V lost 7 bases and J lost 3 bases.